These 15 T cell receptor beta chains came from one sample sequenced in a study of human T cells and chemical hapten exposure. Time point reported: patch test 1, 2 weeks after DPC sensitization. The treatment here: therapeutic diphenylcyclopropenone sensitization with weekly scalp DPC. TCRdb reprocessed the RACE reads with MiXCR, giving one entry per CDR3 protein. The sample contains roughly 98,000 distinct CDR3 sequences, under 15% of which appear only once. The specimen was whole blood, collected in connection with sensitization to the hapten diphenylcyclopropenone (DPC). Receptors were obtained from a woman aged 40 to 50 with alopecia areata. Some clones in this sample may be carry-over from other donors' samples.

The table lists this clonotype with many counts. The genes are TRBV7-2 and TRBJ2-1, with 14 nucleotides matching TRBD2. The V gene end was trimmed by 3 bases and the J gene end by 10 bases; junction bases not matched to a gene: 5. The CDR3 extends over 15 amino acids. Germline V CDR1 and CDR2: SGHTA, FQGNSA. CDR3: CASSLGLAGADEQFF. CDR3 bases: TGTGCCAGCAGCTTGGGACTAGCGGGAGCCGACGAGCAGTTCTTC.

This clonotype was found a few times. The chain carries TRBV2 and TRBJ2-7; D uncertain. The germline V gene encodes CDR1 SNHLY and CDR2 FYNNEI. The CDR3 runs to 11 residues. With 5 bases removed from V and 4 bases from J, the gap between germline ends came to 6 bases. CDR3 protein: CASSNRYEQYF. The CDR3 DNA is TGTGCCAGCAGTAATAGGTACGAGCAGTACTTC.

The CDR3 DNA sequence: TGTGCCAGCAGCTTAACAGGACAGGGGTCTGGTGAGCAGTACTTC. Protein sequence: CASSLTGQGSGEQYF. The chain combines TRBV9 with TRBJ2-7, with 9 bases matching TRBD1. CDR3 length equals 15 residues. CDR1 and CDR2 from the germline V gene are SGDLS and YYNGEE. V lost 4 bases, J lost 7 bases, and 12 bases stayed unmatched.

The rearrangement links TRBV6-5 to TRBJ2-7, with D perhaps being TRBD1 or TRBD2 (5 bases each). V was shortened by 4 bases and J by 12 bases, with 19 bases between the two germline ends. The CDR3 length is 13 residues. CDR1 is MNHEY and CDR2 is SVGAGI in the germline V gene. CDR3 protein: CASSLGVTTTWYF. CDR3 coding DNA: TGTGCCAGCAGTTTGGGGGTGACCACTACATGGTACTTC.

The V and J genes are TRBV4-3 and TRBJ2-7; TRBD2 aligns across 12 bases. J lost 3 bases, V lost 4 bases, and 4 bases had no gene match. Germline CDR1 reads LGHNA; CDR2 reads YSLEER. The CDR3 is 15 residues long. CDR3 in amino acids: CASSPTSGSLYEQYF. In nucleotides, the CDR3 is TGCGCCAGCAGCCCGACTAGCGGGAGTCTCTACGAGCAGTACTTC.

This clonotype was counted ten times or more. V gene TRBV7-8 combines with J gene TRBJ2-3, with 11 bases lining up with TRBD2. The CDR3 length is 17 residues. CDR1 and CDR2 from the germline V gene are SGHVS and FQNEAQ. The V gene end was trimmed by 2 bases and the J gene end by 5 bases; junction bases not matched to a gene: 9. The CDR3 DNA sequence: TGTGCCAGCAGCTTATTCGGGGGGCTAGCGGGAGGAGATACGCAGTATTTT. Translating it yields CASSLFGGLAGGDTQYF.

The DNA for the CDR3 is TGTGCCAGCAGCTTAATGAGGAACACTGAAGCTTTCTTT. It specifies CASSLMRNTEAFF. This sequence joins TRBV7-6 and TRBJ1-1; D unclear. V was pared by 2 bases and J by 1 base, with 5 bases between. The germline V gene encodes CDR1 SGHVS and CDR2 FNYEAQ. There are 13 residues in the CDR3.

The chain couples TRBV4-3 to TRBJ2-6; TRBD1 aligns across 8 bases. Germline V gene lookup returns CDR1 LGHNA and CDR2 YSLEER. J gave up 7 bases and V 0 bases, and 8 bases lay outside the gene matches. The CDR3 length is 17 residues. The CDR3 coding sequence is TGCGCCAGCAGCCAAGACTCGACGACAGGGGAAGCCAACGTCCTGACTTTC. This sequence encodes CASSQDSTTGEANVLTF.

The sample holds a few counts of this clonotype. This chain joins TRBV4-3 and TRBJ1-1; the D gene is possibly TRBD1 (6 bases). Trimming left V 3 bases short and J 1 base short, with 6 bases between. CDR3 length equals 13 residues. The germline CDR1 and CDR2 sequences are LGHNA and YSLEER. The CDR3 reads CASSQTGNTEAFF. CDR3 nucleotides: TGCGCCAGCAGCCAGACAGGGAACACTGAAGCTTTCTTT.

This clonotype occurred many times. J is TRBJ2-3 and V is TRBV9; a possible D gene is TRBD2 (6 bases). The CDR3 contains 14 residues. V was clipped by 3 bases and J by 0 bases, with 8 bases between them. Germline V CDR1 and CDR2: SGDLS, YYNGEE. The CDR3 is CASSGGTSTDTQYF. The CDR3 region has the DNA TGTGCCAGCAGCGGGGGGACTAGCACAGATACGCAGTATTTT.

This clonotype was picked up many times. The chain combines TRBV20-1 with TRBJ2-3; 9 bases match TRBD1. The germline gives CDR1 DFQATT, CDR2 SNEGSKA (reference sequence). The CDR3 loop spans 15 amino acids. J gave up 4 bases and V 1 base, and 6 bases lay outside the gene matches. The CDR3 DNA reads TGCAGTGCTAGAGGGGGGGACAGGGCCCCAGATACGCAGTATTTT. This gives the protein CSARGGDRAPDTQYF.

This clonotype was seen repeatedly, ten times or more. V usage is TRBV28 and J usage is TRBJ2-5, with D maybe TRBD1 (6 bases). The ends were cut back, 3 bases at V and 7 bases at J, with 12 bases in the middle. The CDR3 loop spans 13 amino acids. CDR1 is MDHEN and CDR2 is SYDVKM in the germline V gene. In DNA form, the CDR3 reads TGTGCCAGCAGTTTGGCAGGGGCCGGGACCCAGTACTTC. Encoded protein: CASSLAGAGTQYF.

This rearrangement joins TRBV27 to TRBJ2-7, with TRBD1 identical over 7 bases. V was clipped by 6 bases and J by 3 bases; unmatched bases: 8. The CDR3 runs 14 residues. Germline V CDR1 and CDR2: MNHEY, SMNVEV (reference sequence). CDR3 bases: TGTGCCAGCAGCCATCGACAGGGTATCTACGAGCAGTACTTC. Translated, it gives CASSHRQGIYEQYF.

The chain has TRBV6-6 and TRBJ2-1, with unresolved D. CDR1 is MNHNY, CDR2 SVGAGI, per germline (reference sequence). Trimming pared 0 bases from V and 6 bases from J, leaving 18 bases between. The CDR3 is 17 residues long. The CDR3 DNA follows: TGTGCCAGCAGTTACTCGAAAGTGAAGAGCCACCTCAATGAGCAGTTCTTC. It yields the protein CASSYSKVKSHLNEQFF.

This clonotype was observed a few times. This rearrangement joins TRBV28 to TRBJ1-5; D might be TRBD1 (5 bases). The ends were cut back, 1 base at V and 2 bases at J, with 9 bases in the middle. The CDR3 is 15 amino acids. CDR1 and CDR2 (germline): MDHEN, SYDVKM. In nucleotides, the CDR3 is TGTGCCAGCAGTTTATCGGGGGTGGGCAATCAGCCCCAGCATTTT. Encoded protein: CASSLSGVGNQPQHF. Complete variable domain (other parts from reference TRBV28 and TRBJ1-5): DVKVTQSSRYLVKRTGEKVFLECVQDMDHENMFWYRQDPGLGLRLIYFSYDVKMKEKGDIPEGYSVSREKKERFSLILESASTNQTSMYLCASSLSGVGNQPQHFGDGTRLSIL.